The present TCR beta chain was sequenced within a study of cytomegalovirus exposure and HLA in healthy donors. Whole-study results and caveats: Later analysis reportedly placed an Asian-associated ancestry cluster below the roughly 640-donor mean in N-insertions. A later analysis reported that several of the most significant clusters appeared to be linked to common viral pathogens, among them Epstein-Barr virus.

This clone has only a few counts. Its antigen is not identified. Germline values: CDR1 MNHNS, CDR2 SASEGT. Trimming took 4 bases from V and 7 from J; bases not matched to a gene: 10. CDR3 length equals 16 residues. PCR primers comprised 60 Vbeta and 13 Jbeta primers. Clones were read by immunoSEQ multiplex PCR, and TCRdb kept only the in-frame ones, dropping some. Of tens of thousands of clones in the sample, 60% to 85% were seen once. The J gene is TRBJ2-3, the V gene TRBV6-1, with 11 bases lining up with TRBD2. The sequence derives from a male donor in good health and CMV-seropositive. Sequenced: PBMCs. The CDR3 is CASSVATSGGSNTQYF. The CDR3 DNA is TGTGCCAGCAGTGTAGCAACTAGCGGGGGTTCAAATACGCAGTATTTT.